The 3 T cell receptor beta chains presented below share a single source sample, sequenced in a study of vaccination and CD4 T cells after COVID-19. Treatment defined: approximately 10-day PBMC culture with coronavirus spike peptide pools or control peptides (ViraFEST assay). Researchers collected the unexposed donor's CD4+ T cells before the COVID-19 pandemic (2011-2018). Antigen specificity for these receptors is unknown. Sequenced with the Oncomine TCR Beta short-read assay was DNA taken from cultured CD4+ T cells. TCRdb re-analysed the PCR reads in MiXCR, keeping a single row per CDR3 protein. The sample lists roughly 10,000 distinct CDR3 sequences; approximately 62% were seen once. Sequenced input: CD4+ T cells from blood, cultured in vitro. The receptors were sampled from a human donor in good health.

V and J are TRBV27 and TRBJ1-3; no reliable D call. Germline loops: CDR1 MNHEY, CDR2 SMNVEV (reference sequence). This CDR3 has 15 amino acids. Trimming left V 3 bases short and J 0 bases short, with 9 bases between. The CDR3 sequence is CASSFARSSGNTIYF. The CDR3, as DNA: TGTGCCAGCAGTTTTGCTAGGAGCTCTGGAAACACCATATATTTT.

The chain couples TRBV7-2 to TRBJ2-1; D unresolved. The germline gives CDR1 SGHTA, CDR2 FQGNSA. Between the trimmed V and J ends, which lost 5 bases and 10 bases, there was a span of 18 bases. The CDR3 runs 14 residues. CDR3 sequence reads: CASSALTLVSEQFF. As DNA, the CDR3 is TGTGCCAGCAGCGCCCTTACTCTAGTCAGCGAGCAGTTCTTC.

The chain combines TRBV7-8 with TRBJ1-5, with D possibly TRBD1 on 6 matching bases. Trimming left V 3 bases short and J 4 bases short, with 22 bases between. The CDR3 runs 18 residues. Germline lookup yields CDR1 SGHVS and CDR2 FQNEAQ. CDR3 in amino acids: CASSFGGGKDLWNQPQHF. CDR3 nucleotides: TGTGCCAGCAGCTTTGGAGGGGGAAAGGATTTGTGGAATCAGCCCCAGCATTTT.